This T cell receptor beta chain was found in a study of blood T cell repertoires in COVID-19. Study at large: In each case, the material was cDNA or gDNA derived from T cells, B-cell-depleted T cells, or PBMCs.

Sequencing was performed with immunoSEQ multiplex PCR; in TCRdb, only in-frame clones are kept and a portion is missing. The profile shows 70,000 to 95,000 clones, 92% of them singletons. This clone has a handful of counts. The CDR3 runs 16 residues. The V segment lost 4 bases and the J segment 1 base; nucleotides outside the gene matches: 3. Germline V gives CDR1 SGHVS, CDR2 FNYEAQ. The sequencing sample was made of peripheral blood. This sequence was found in a woman aged 60-75 years with active COVID-19. The chain is built from TRBV7-6 and TRBJ1-6, with 8 bases lining up with TRBD1. CDR3 nucleotides: TGTGCCAGCAGCTCAGGACAGGGTTCCTATAATTCACCCCTCCACTTT. This gives the protein CASSSGQGSYNSPLHF.